This T cell receptor (beta chain) is from a study of blood T cells in healthy people across ages. This CDR3 contains 14 residues. Germline loops: CDR1 MNHEY, CDR2 SMNVEV (reference sequence). Through a sample-barcoded 5' primer and a J-beta primer mix, a second PCR was run for roughly 6 to 11 cycles. TCRdb processed the 5' RACE reads anew with MiXCR; each CDR3 protein has one entry. The sample yields more than 750,000 distinct CDR3 sequences, around 29% seen once. This clonotype appeared a single time. These sequences were also reported in another study, on T cells of mothers and their children.

Sequenced input: blood. This clonotype was obtained from a woman aged 35 to 49 in good health. The chain uses TRBV27 and TRBJ2-7; 8 bases are a match to TRBD2. The end of the DNA is better explained by TRBJ2-5, so the J call may be wrong. The CDR3 nucleotides are TGTGCCAGCAGATCCCGGGGGGGCGGGAAGACCCAGTACTTC. This translates into CASRSRGGGKTQYF.